The sequence of this T cell receptor (beta chain) was determined in a study of blood T cell repertoires in COVID-19. As for the study in general: Specimens from acute and convalescent COVID-19 originated in the United States, Italy and Spain.

This CDR3 has 15 residues. The V gene's germline CDR1 is MNHEY and CDR2 SMNVEV (reference sequence). V lost 3 bases, J lost 13 bases, and 10 bases stayed unmatched. Living in 25 or so US areas, the participants were between roughly 18 and 89 years of age. In assigning cohorts, the study relied on participant-reported clinical history. Libraries were prepared by immunoSEQ multiplex PCR; TCRdb keeps only in-frame clonotypes and omits some of them. The repertoire holds 200,000 to 300,000 clones, with around four fifths as singletons. The gene calls are TRBV27 and TRBJ1-6, with 9 bases aligning to TRBD1. The TCR was taken from a woman aged 40-49 years who had been exposed to COVID-19. Sequences were obtained from PBMCs or T cells enriched from blood (not recorded which). CDR3 coding DNA: TGTGCCAGCAGTTTCAGGGACAGGGCCCCATCGCCCCTCCACTTT. It is translated as CASSFRDRAPSPLHF.